This T cell receptor beta chain was observed in a study of cytomegalovirus exposure and HLA in healthy donors. Study results and caveats: The later analysis indicated that the majority of CMV-associated TCR beta chains appeared HLA-restricted. Earlier analysis looked at TCR beta V segments, and most were productive about 87% or about 30% of the time.

With 60 Vbeta and 13 Jbeta primers, the PCR was carried out. The protocol was immunoSEQ multiplex PCR, while the TCRdb copy is restricted to in-frame clones and leaves out a portion. The sample records about 60,000 clones, approximately 80% being singletons. To note about this clone: Its antigen is unknown.

V lost 0 bases to trimming and J lost 5 bases, with 10 bases between them. Germline CDR1 LGHNT, CDR2 FRNRAP. The CDR3 has 14 residues. The source of this sequence is a female donor in good health and CMV-seronegative. Sequenced sample: PBMCs. V gene TRBV12-5 combines with J gene TRBJ2-5; D gene ambiguous. CDR3 in amino acids: CASGLVSNRETQYF. The CDR3 nucleotides are TGTGCTAGTGGTTTGGTTAGTAATCGGGAGACCCAGTACTTC. Full variable domain (rest looked up from reference TRBV12-5 and TRBJ2-5): DARVTQTPRHKVTEMGQEVTMRCQPILGHNTVFWYRQTMMQGLELLAYFRNRAPLDDSGMPKDRFSAEMPDATLATLKIQPSEPRDSAVYFCASGLVSNRETQYFGPGTRLLVL.